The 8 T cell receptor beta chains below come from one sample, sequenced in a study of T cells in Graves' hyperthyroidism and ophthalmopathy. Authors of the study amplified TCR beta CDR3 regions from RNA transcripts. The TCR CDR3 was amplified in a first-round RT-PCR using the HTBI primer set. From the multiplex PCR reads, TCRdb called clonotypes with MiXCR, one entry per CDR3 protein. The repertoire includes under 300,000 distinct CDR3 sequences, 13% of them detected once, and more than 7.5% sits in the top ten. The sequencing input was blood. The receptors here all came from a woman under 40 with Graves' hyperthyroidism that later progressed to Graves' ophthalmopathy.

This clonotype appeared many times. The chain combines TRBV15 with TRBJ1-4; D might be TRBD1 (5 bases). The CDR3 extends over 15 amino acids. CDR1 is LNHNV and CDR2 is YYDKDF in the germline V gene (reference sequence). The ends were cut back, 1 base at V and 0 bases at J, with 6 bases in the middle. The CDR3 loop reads CATSRGGATNEKLFF. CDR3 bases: TGTGCCACCAGCAGAGGAGGGGCAACTAATGAAAAACTGTTTTTT.

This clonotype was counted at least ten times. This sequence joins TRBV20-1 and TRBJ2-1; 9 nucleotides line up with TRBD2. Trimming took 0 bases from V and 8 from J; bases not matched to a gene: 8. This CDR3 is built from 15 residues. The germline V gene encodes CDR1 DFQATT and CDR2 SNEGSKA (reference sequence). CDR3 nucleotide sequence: TGCAGTGCTAGAGATCTTAGCGGGAGTTCCCATGAGCAGTTCTTC. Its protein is CSARDLSGSSHEQFF.

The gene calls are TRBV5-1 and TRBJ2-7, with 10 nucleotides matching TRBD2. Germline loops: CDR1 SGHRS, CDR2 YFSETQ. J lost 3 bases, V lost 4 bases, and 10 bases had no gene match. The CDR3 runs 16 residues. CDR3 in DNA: TGCGCCAGCAGCACGGCTAGCGGGAGTGGGGGCTACGAGCAGTACTTC. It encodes CASSTASGSGGYEQYF.

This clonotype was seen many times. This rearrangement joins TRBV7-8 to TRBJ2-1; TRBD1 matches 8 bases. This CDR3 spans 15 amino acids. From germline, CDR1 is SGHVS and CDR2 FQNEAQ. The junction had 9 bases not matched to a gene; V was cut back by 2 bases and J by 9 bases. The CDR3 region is CASSLTPQGAGEQFF. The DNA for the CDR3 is TGTGCCAGCAGCTTAACCCCCCAGGGGGCGGGTGAGCAGTTCTTC.

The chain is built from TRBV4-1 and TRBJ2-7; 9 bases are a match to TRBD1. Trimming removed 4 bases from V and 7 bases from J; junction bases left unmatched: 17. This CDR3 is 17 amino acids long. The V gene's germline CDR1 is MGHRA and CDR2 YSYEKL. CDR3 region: CASSPGRIRDRVPEQYF. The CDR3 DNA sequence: TGCGCCAGCAGCCCAGGGAGGATCCGGGACAGGGTCCCGGAGCAGTACTTC.

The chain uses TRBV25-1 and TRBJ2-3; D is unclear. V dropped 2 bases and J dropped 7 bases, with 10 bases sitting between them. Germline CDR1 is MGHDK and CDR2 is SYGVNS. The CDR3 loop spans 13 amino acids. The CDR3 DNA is TGTGCCAGCAGTGAACTTGTTGGGTATACGCAGTATTTT. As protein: CASSELVGYTQYF. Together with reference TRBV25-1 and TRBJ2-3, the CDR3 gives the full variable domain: EADIYQTPRYLVIGTGKKITLECSQTMGHDKMYWYQQDPGMELHLIHYSYGVNSTEKGDLSSESTVSRIRTEHFPLTLESARPSHTSQYLCASSELVGYTQYFGPGTRLTVL.

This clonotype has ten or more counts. The CDR3 spells CASSPRTDVNEKLFF. As DNA, the CDR3 is TGTGCCAGCAGCCCCCGGACGGATGTCAATGAAAAACTGTTTTTT. V is TRBV5-6 and J is TRBJ1-4; D is unclear. The CDR3 runs to 15 residues. Deletions cut 4 bases from V and 5 bases from J, with 15 bases between. Germline CDR1 is SGHDT and CDR2 is YYEEEE.

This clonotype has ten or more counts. This CDR3 reads CASSSVYLRVEGKETQYF. The CDR3 DNA follows: TGTGCCAGCAGCTCCGTTTATCTCCGGGTAGAAGGGAAAGAGACCCAGTACTTC. This chain uses TRBV7-9 with TRBJ2-5, with D hard to call. V was pared by 4 bases and J by 3 bases, with 24 bases between. CDR1 and CDR2 (germline): SEHNR, FQNEAQ (reference sequence). The CDR3 covers 18 residues.